The 13 T cell receptor beta chains reported below all come from one sample, sequenced in a study of blood T cell repertoires in COVID-19. The protocol was immunoSEQ multiplex PCR, while the TCRdb copy is restricted to in-frame clones and leaves out a portion. This table holds some 140,000 clones, approximately 85% found once. The sequenced material came from peripheral blood. Source of these receptors: a man in his sixties with COVID-19, enrolled during active disease.

A word on this clone: The junction shows a germline mismatch at one end, possibly a read error. V usage is TRBV19 and J usage is TRBJ2-7; the D gene is possibly TRBD2 (5 bases). Germline lookup yields CDR1 LNHDA and CDR2 SQIVND (reference sequence). This CDR3 comprises 16 residues. CDR3 sequence: CVSSPKSAGRTYEQYF. The CDR3, as DNA: TGTGTCAGTAGTCCCAAGAGTGCGGGCCGGACCTACGAGCAGTACTTC. Based on the CDR3 plus reference TRBV19 and TRBJ2-7, the full variable domain is DGGITQSPKYLFRKEGQNVTLSCEQNLNHDAMYWYRQDPGQGLRLIYYSQIVNDFQKGDIAEGYSVSREKKESFPLTVTSAQKNPTAFYLCVSSPKSAGRTYEQYFGPGTRLTVT.

The chain carries TRBV24-1 and TRBJ1-1; a weak D match, TRBD1 (5 bases). Trimming cost V 3 bases and J 3 bases, with 13 bases left between them. The germline gives CDR1 KGHDR, CDR2 SFDVKD. CDR3 length: 15 residues. CDR3 amino acids: CATSDNGTPDTEAFF. CDR3 nucleotide sequence: TGTGCCACCAGTGATAACGGGACTCCTGACACTGAAGCTTTCTTT.

The chain carries TRBV12-3 or TRBV12-4 and TRBJ2-4; D unclear. CDR3 length equals 13 residues. Trimming pared 7 bases from V and 0 bases from J, leaving 7 bases between. CDR3 sequence reads: CASTTEAKNIQYF. DNA of the CDR3: TGTGCCAGCACCACAGAAGCCAAAAACATTCAGTACTTC.

V and J are TRBV4-1 and TRBJ1-5, with TRBD1 matching 7 bases. The CDR3 is 15 amino acids. Germline V gene sequence: CDR1 MGHRA, CDR2 YSYEKL. V lost 2 bases to trimming and J lost 3 bases; unmatched junction nucleotides: 4. CDR3 DNA sequence: TGCGCCAGCAGCCAAACCGACAGGGACAATCAGCCCCAGCATTTT. This gives the protein CASSQTDRDNQPQHF.

This chain connects TRBV2 to TRBJ1-6, with D possibly TRBD1 on 5 matching bases. CDR3 length: 15 amino acids. V was pared by 8 bases and J by 7 bases, with 18 bases between. Germline V CDR1 and CDR2: SNHLY, FYNNEI. The CDR3 is CASRSEGLRNSPLHF. The CDR3 region has the DNA TGTGCCAGCCGATCGGAGGGGCTGAGGAATTCACCCCTCCACTTT.

This chain joins TRBV5-6 and TRBJ2-3, with 13 bases that match TRBD2. Unmatched junction bases numbered 4, after V lost 6 bases and J lost 6 bases. This CDR3 contains 14 residues. Germline assignment: CDR1 SGHDT and CDR2 YYEEEE. CDR3 sequence reads: CASTGLAGVDTQYF. The CDR3 DNA follows: TGTGCCAGCACCGGACTAGCGGGAGTCGATACGCAGTATTTT. The variable domain in full, with the rest retrieved from reference TRBV5-6 and TRBJ2-3, is DAGVTQSPTHLIKTRGQQVTLRCSPKSGHDTVSWYQQALGQGPQFIFQYYEEEERQRGNFPDRFSGHQFPNYSSELNVNALLLGDSALYLCASTGLAGVDTQYFGPGTRLTVL.

The chain recombines TRBV27 with TRBJ2-1, with unresolved D. The V gene lost 5 bases and the J gene lost 4 bases, with 18 bases spanning the gap. Germline CDR1 is MNHEY and CDR2 is SMNVEV (reference sequence). This CDR3 region has 16 residues. The CDR3 DNA reads as TGTGCCAGCAGTACCCTTAGTAAGAAGTGGTACAATGAGCAGTTCTTC. Translated: CASSTLSKKWYNEQFF.

The V gene is TRBV15, the J gene TRBJ1-2, with D possibly TRBD1 on 5 matching bases. V was cut by 0 bases and J by 8 bases, with 16 bases left in between. This CDR3 contains 15 residues. The germline CDR1 and CDR2 sequences are LNHNV and YYDKDF (reference sequence). The chain's CDR3 is CATSRDQGGAGGYTF. CDR3 bases: TGTGCCACCAGCAGAGATCAGGGAGGGGCTGGCGGCTACACCTTC.

This clone has only one observation. The junction departs from germline at one end; a sequencing error may be responsible. The chain carries TRBV6-6 and TRBJ2-7; 8 bases map to TRBD1. The CDR3 sequence is 13 residues long. Germline-derived CDR1 and CDR2 are MNHNY and SVGAGI (reference sequence). The CDR3 DNA follows: TGTACCAGCAGTCCGACAGGGGCATACGAGCAGTACTTC. It specifies CTSSPTGAYEQYF.

The chain is built from TRBV3-1 (or the pseudogene TRBV3-2) and TRBJ1-6, with a tentative D call TRBD1 (5 bases). Trimming removed 8 bases from V and 8 bases from J, with 16 bases in between. CDR1 is LGHDT, CDR2 YNNKEL, per germline (reference sequence). The CDR3 is 14 amino acids. The CDR3 nucleotides are TGTGCCAGCCAGAGTTGGGGCGGATATTCACCCCTCCACTTT. It encodes CASQSWGGYSPLHF.

V and J are TRBV7-3 and TRBJ2-6, with D uncertain. Germline CDR1 and CDR2: SGHTA and FQGTGA. This CDR3 spans 15 amino acids. V lost 3 bases, J lost 3 bases, and 9 bases lay in between. CDR3: CASSFTDRGANVLTF. CDR3 nucleotide sequence: TGTGCCAGCAGCTTTACAGATCGTGGGGCCAACGTCCTGACTTTC.

This clone was observed a few times. This chain joins TRBV19 and TRBJ1-6; 7 bases match TRBD1. CDR1 and CDR2 (germline): LNHDA, SQIVND (reference sequence). Trimming removed 6 bases from V and 6 bases from J; junction bases left unmatched: 5. The CDR3 runs 14 residues. The chain's CDR3 is CASRGTVSNSPLHF. Written as DNA, the CDR3 is TGTGCCAGTAGAGGGACAGTCTCTAATTCACCCCTCCACTTT.

This chain connects TRBV28 to TRBJ2-7; 7 positions agree with TRBD1. CDR3 length: 13 residues. J was trimmed by 2 bases and V by 6 bases; bases with no gene match: 4. CDR1 is MDHEN and CDR2 is SYDVKM in the germline V gene. The CDR3: CASSPGQPYEQYF. As DNA, the CDR3 is TGTGCCAGCAGCCCGGGACAGCCCTACGAGCAGTACTTC.